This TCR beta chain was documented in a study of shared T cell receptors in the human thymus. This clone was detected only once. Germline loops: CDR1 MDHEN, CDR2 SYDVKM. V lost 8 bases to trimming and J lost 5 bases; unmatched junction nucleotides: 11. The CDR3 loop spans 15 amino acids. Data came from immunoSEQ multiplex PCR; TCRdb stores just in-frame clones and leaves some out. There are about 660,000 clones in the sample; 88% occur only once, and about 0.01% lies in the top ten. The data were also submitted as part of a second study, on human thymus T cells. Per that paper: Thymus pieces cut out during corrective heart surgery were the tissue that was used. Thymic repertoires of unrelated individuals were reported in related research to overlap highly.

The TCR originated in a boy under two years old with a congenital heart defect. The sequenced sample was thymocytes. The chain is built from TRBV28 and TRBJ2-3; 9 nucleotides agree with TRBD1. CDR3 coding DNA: TGTGCCAGCGGGGGTACAGGGGGCAGGCAAGATACGCAGTATTTT. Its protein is CASGGTGGRQDTQYF.